This TCR beta chain is from a study of T-cell memory formation after mild COVID-19. Study information: TCR clusters were mostly donor specific. General observations from the study: Those CD4+ clones that contracted were mainly in CM and EM (CD8+ ones in EMRA).

Employing constant-segment primers, 5'RACE generated TCR alpha and TCR beta cDNA libraries bearing sample barcodes and UMIs. In TCRdb, the 5' RACE reads were re-called with MiXCR into one record per CDR3 protein. This sample carries hundreds of thousands of distinct CDR3 sequences, about a sixth of them seen once, and the ten largest clones take about 12%. Comment on this clonotype: Its antigen is unidentified.

The CDR3 covers 19 residues. J was trimmed by 1 base and V by 6 bases; bases with no gene match: 18. The genes are TRBV12-3 or TRBV12-4 and TRBJ1-5; the match to TRBD1 covers 7 bases. The TCR originated in an adult woman who had mild COVID-19 (a few samples of this study predate the infection). Cell type and time point are not known. The sample taken for sequencing was PBMCs or a T cell subset sorted from them (not recorded which). The CDR3 coding sequence is TGTGCCAGCAGCCCAGGACTGGGGAGGGACAGCAGGAGCAATCAGCCCCAGCATTTT. As protein: CASSPGLGRDSRSNQPQHF.